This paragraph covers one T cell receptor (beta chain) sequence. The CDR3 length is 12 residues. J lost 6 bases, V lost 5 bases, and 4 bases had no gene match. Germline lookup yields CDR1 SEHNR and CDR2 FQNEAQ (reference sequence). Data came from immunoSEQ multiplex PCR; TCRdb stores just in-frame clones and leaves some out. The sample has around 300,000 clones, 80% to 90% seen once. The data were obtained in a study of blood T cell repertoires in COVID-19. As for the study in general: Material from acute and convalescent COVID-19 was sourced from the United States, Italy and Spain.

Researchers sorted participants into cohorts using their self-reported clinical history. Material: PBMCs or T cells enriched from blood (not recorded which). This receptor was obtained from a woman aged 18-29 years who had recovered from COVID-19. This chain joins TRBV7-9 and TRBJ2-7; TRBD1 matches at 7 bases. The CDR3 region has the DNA TGTGCCAGCAGCCAGACAGGGATCGAGCAGTACTTC. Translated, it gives CASSQTGIEQYF.